This T cell receptor beta chain emerged from a study of CD8+ T cells in alopecia areata. Study outcomes and limitations: Sequenced scalp T cells also include alphabeta T cells resident in normal skin.

Note on this clone: Its target is unknown.

The CDR3 spans 14 residues. Germline loops: CDR1 SNHLY, CDR2 FYNNEI. Losses at the gene ends were 6 bases for V and 0 bases for J; bases not matched to a gene: 4. Sequencing relied on a cDNA template that was reverse transcribed from extracted RNA. The repertoire was sequenced with immunoSEQ multiplex PCR; TCRdb's copy has only in-frame clones and lacks some. The sample has about 190,000 clones, 50% to 60% seen once; the top ten hold less than 0.8%. Stated treatment: oral pan-JAK inhibitor, 5-10 mg twice daily. This specimen consisted of CD4+ T cells sorted from blood, obtained at week 4, from a patient treated with tofacitinib. This chain links TRBV2 with TRBJ2-7, with 8 positions matching TRBD2. This TCR was recovered from a human donor with alopecia areata. CDR3 sequence reads: CASRVTSVSYEQYF. DNA for the CDR3: TGTGCCAGCAGGGTGACTAGCGTCTCCTACGAGCAGTACTTC. The full variable domain, its missing parts supplied by reference TRBV2 and TRBJ2-7, is EPEVTQTPSHQVTQMGQEVILRCVPISNHLYFYWYRQILGQKVEFLVSFYNNEISEKSEIFDDQFSVERPDGSNFTLKIRSTKLEDSAMYFCASRVTSVSYEQYFGPGTRLTVT.